Given below is one TCR beta chain in context. This clone was counted once. Its binding antigen is unknown. The record has no base qualities; no much larger clone is one base away. Each PCR received spiked-in synthetic TCR analog templates so that absolute template abundance could be estimated from read counts. Using the immunoSEQ assay, TCRbeta CDR3 regions were amplified from genomic DNA with bias-controlled V and J gene primers. Sequencing of rearranged TCRbeta segments was performed at approximately 20X coverage. Per the source publication's procedure: Clustering was used to correct sequencing errors, and CDR3s were annotated against IMGT so that V, D and J genes could be assigned. Downstream analyses used only productive TCRbeta rearrangements, leaving out any out-of-frame or stop-codon sequences. Clonality was computed as one minus Shannon entropy normalized by the log of the number of unique productive sequences. Fisher's exact test with Benjamini-Hochberg correction, using a cutoff of adjusted p below 0.01, was how clones that differed between time points or between blood and tumor were identified. The source is immuneACCESS, and TCRdb retained only in-frame sequences with V and J called. Part of the clones is not carried over; for the studies checked, unresolved V genes explain less than half of this, and the remainder is unexplained. V and J calls and clone size come straight from that table; D and trimming were deduced from the DNA. In this sample the table shows around 130,000 clones, 84% of which occur a single time. In total, the top ten clones hold 3.2% of the sample.

The record originates from a study of PD-L1 blockade in urothelial cancer (dated by TCRdb to about 2017). Notes on the research overall: All patients started therapy in about 2014 and received atezolizumab 1,200 mg intravenously every 3 weeks. About 90% of the 29 patients were males with bladder-origin urothelial cancer, and about 60% of the roughly 30 reported a prior smoking history. An ECOG performance status of 0 or 1 was recorded for the patients, and 0 to 3 prior chemotherapy regimens had been received by the patients. Blood samples were analyzed at two time points: 3 weeks after treatment start (second dose) and 6 weeks after treatment start. Blood samples gave median yields of around 150,000 T cells and tens of thousands of unique TCRs, along with a median clonality of around 0.08. The study was an exploratory multi-omic analysis of somatic, immune and clinical correlates of response to PD-L1 blockade with atezolizumab in urothelial cancer. Pretreatment tumor samples and matched peripheral blood, collected serially before and after atezolizumab treatment, underwent TCR sequencing. Durable clinical benefit was defined as progression-free survival longer than 6 months, and TCR features were also tested against progression-free and overall survival. In the same patients who had TCR sequencing, pretreatment tumors also underwent whole exome sequencing and RNA sequencing. Nine patients reached durable clinical benefit, while 20 or so patients did not. Pretreatment blood TCR-seq was available for around 29 patients, at least one posttreatment blood collection was obtained for around 25 patients, and tumor TCR-seq was available for around 25 patients. Paper-wide results and their limitations: Because the sample size was small (n ≈ 30) and many of the analyses were exploratory, the results are meant to be hypothesis-generating. A pretreatment peripheral blood TCR clonality below the median was linked to improved progression-free and overall survival. Among patients with durable benefit, tumor-associated TCR clones showed greater expansion in peripheral blood 3 weeks after treatment started (n of about 20, p = 0.022).

In light of the paper, this sample's time point label describes: pretreatment peripheral blood. The cohort included 25 to 30 patients with locally advanced or metastatic urothelial carcinoma who were treated at Memorial Sloan Kettering on a trial protocol. Peripheral blood mononuclear cells were collected pretreatment and during treatment, at between 1 and 8 total time points per patient. The Qiagen DNeasy Blood extraction kit was used to purify genomic DNA from total PBMCs and tumor samples. PBMCs were collected pretreatment and during treatment, and were isolated and stored as previously described. The CDR1 and CDR2 encoded by the germline V gene are SGHDT and YYEEEE. Reading from cysteine to phenylalanine, the CDR3 counts 13 amino acids. The DNA shown is the 39-base CDR3, in frame from base 1. V is trimmed back by 2 bases and J by 4 bases, and the junction contains 2 bases that no gene match accounts for.

Here the chain combines TRBV5-6 and TRBJ1-1, with 7 bases in between that match TRBD1. This clonotype was obtained from a man aged 50-59 years with urothelial cancer. Sequencing was performed on PBMCs, taken around atezolizumab (anti-PD-L1) treatment. The CDR3 amino acid sequence is: CASSLQGPTEAFF. The DNA sequence is as follows: TGTGCCAGCAGCTTACAGGGGCCCACTGAAGCTTTCTTT. Where the CDR3 stops, the reference TRBV5-6 and TRBJ1-1 genes take over; the full variable domain is DAGVTQSPTHLIKTRGQQVTLRCSPKSGHDTVSWYQQALGQGPQFIFQYYEEEERQRGNFPDRFSGHQFPNYSSELNVNALLLGDSALYLCASSLQGPTEAFFGQGTRLTVV.